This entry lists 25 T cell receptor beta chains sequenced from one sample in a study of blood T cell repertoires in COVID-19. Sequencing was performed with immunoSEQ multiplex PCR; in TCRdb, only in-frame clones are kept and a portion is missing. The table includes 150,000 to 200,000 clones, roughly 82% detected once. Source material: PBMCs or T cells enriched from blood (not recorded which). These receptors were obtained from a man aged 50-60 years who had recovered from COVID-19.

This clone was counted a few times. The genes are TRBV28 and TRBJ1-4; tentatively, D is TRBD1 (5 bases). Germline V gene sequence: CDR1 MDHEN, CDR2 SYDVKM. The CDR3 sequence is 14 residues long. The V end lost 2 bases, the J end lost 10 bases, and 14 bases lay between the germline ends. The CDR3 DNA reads TGTGCCAGCAGTTTAGGAGGGGTCGGTGCAAAACTGTTTTTT. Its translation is CASSLGGVGAKLFF.

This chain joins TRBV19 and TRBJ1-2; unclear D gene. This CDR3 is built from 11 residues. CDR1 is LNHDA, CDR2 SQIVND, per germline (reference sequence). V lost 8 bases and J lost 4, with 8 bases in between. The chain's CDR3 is CASSYAYGYTF. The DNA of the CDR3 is TGTGCCAGTTCCTACGCCTATGGCTACACCTTC.

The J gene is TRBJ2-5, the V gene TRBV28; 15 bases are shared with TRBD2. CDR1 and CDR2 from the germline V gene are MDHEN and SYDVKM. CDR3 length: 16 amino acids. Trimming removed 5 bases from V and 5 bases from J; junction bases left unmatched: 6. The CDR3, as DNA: TGTGCCAGCAGTCTGGGACTAGCGGGGGGACGGGAGACCCAGTACTTC. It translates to CASSLGLAGGRETQYF. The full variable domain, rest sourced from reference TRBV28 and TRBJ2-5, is DVKVTQSSRYLVKRTGEKVFLECVQDMDHENMFWYRQDPGLGLRLIYFSYDVKMKEKGDIPEGYSVSREKKERFSLILESASTNQTSMYLCASSLGLAGGRETQYFGPGTRLLVL.

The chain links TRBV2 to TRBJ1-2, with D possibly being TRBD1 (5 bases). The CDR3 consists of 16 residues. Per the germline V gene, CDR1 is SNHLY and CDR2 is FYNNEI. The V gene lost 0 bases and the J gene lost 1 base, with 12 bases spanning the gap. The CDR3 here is CASSEARQGLNYGYTF. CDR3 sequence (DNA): TGTGCCAGCAGTGAAGCTCGGCAGGGCCTTAACTATGGCTACACCTTC.

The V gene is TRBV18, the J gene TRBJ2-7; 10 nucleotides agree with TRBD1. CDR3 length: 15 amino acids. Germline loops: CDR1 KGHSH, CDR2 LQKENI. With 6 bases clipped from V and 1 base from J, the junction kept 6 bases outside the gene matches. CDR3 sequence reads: CASSSGQGESYEQYF. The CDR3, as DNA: TGTGCCAGCTCCTCCGGACAGGGGGAATCCTACGAGCAGTACTTC.

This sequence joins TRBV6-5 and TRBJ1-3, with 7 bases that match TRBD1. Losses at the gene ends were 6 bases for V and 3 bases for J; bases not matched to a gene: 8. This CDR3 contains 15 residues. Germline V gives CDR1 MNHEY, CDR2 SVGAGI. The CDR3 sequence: CASRLDRVGGNTIYF. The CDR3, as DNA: TGTGCCAGCAGACTCGACAGGGTCGGTGGAAACACCATATATTTT.

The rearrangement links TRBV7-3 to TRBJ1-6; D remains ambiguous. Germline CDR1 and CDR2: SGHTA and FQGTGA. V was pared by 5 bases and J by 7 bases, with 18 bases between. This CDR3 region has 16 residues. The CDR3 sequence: CASSPAGFSQNSPLHF. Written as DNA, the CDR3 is TGTGCCAGCAGCCCAGCGGGTTTCTCGCAGAATTCACCCCTCCACTTT.

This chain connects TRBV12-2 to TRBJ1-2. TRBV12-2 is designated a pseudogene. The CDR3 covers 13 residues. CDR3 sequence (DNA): TGTGCAAGTCGCTTGTTAAGCCTATATGGCTACACCTTC. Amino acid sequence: CASRLLSLYGYTF.

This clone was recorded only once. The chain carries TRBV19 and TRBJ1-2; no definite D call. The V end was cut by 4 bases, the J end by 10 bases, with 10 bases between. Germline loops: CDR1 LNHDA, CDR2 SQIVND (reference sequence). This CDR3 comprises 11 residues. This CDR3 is CASSTPSVYTF. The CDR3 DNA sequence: TGTGCCAGTAGTACACCATCAGTCTACACCTTC.

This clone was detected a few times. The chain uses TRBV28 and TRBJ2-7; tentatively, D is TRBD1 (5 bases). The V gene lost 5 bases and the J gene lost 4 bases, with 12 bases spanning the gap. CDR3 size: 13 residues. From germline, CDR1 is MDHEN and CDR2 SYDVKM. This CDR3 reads CASSPPDSYEQYF. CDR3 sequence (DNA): TGTGCCAGCAGTCCACCCGACAGTTACGAGCAGTACTTC.

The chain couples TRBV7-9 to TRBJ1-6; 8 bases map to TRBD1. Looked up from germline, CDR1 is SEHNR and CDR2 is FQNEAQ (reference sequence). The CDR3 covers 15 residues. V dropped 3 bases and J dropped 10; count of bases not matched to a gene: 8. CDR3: CASSLVQGVGSPLHF. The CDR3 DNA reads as TGTGCCAGCAGCTTGGTACAGGGGGTAGGATCACCCCTCCACTTT.

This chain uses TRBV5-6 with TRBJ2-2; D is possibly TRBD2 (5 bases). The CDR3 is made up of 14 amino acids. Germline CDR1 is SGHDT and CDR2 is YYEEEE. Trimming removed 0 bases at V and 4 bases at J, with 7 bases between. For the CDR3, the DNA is TGTGCCAGCAGCTTGGGAGGGCCCACCGGGGAGCTGTTTTTT. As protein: CASSLGGPTGELFF.

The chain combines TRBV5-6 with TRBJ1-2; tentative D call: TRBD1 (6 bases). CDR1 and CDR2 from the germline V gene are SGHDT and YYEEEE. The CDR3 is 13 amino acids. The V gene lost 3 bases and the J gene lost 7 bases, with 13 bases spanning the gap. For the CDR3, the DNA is TGTGCCAGCAGCTCAGGGGATAGGTCTGGCTACACCTTC. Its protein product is CASSSGDRSGYTF. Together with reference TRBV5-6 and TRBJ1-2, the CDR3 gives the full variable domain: DAGVTQSPTHLIKTRGQQVTLRCSPKSGHDTVSWYQQALGQGPQFIFQYYEEEERQRGNFPDRFSGHQFPNYSSELNVNALLLGDSALYLCASSSGDRSGYTFGSGTRLTVV.

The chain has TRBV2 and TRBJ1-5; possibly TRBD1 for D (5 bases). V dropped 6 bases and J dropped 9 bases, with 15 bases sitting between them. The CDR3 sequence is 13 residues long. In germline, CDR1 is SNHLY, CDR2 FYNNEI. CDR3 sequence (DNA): TGTGCCAGCAGCGGGGACTCCTCAGGGCCCCAGCATTTT. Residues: CASSGDSSGPQHF.

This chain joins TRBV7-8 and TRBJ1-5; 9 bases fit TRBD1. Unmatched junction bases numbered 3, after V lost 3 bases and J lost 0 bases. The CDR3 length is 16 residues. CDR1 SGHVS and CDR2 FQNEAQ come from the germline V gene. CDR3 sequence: CASSFMDRGSNQPQHF. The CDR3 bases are TGTGCCAGCAGCTTCATGGACAGGGGTAGCAATCAGCCCCAGCATTTT.

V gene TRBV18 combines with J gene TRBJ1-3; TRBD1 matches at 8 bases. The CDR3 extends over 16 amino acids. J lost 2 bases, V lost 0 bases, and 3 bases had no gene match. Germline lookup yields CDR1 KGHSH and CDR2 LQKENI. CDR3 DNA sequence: TGTGCCAGCTCACCACCGCTACAGGGGGCTGGAAACACCATATATTTT. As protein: CASSPPLQGAGNTIYF.

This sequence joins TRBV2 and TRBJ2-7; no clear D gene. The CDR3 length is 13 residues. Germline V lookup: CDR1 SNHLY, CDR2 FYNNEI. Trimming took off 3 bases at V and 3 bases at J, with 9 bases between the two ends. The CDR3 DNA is TGTGCCAGCAGTGAGACTTTCGGCTACGAGCAGTACTTC. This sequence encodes CASSETFGYEQYF.

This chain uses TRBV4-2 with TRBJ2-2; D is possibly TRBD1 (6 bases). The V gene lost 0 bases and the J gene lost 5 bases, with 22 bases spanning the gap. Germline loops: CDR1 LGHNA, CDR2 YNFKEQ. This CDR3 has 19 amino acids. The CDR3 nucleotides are TGTGCCAGCAGCCAAGATGGGTTGCGAAGCACAGGGCGAACCGGGGAGCTGTTTTTT. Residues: CASSQDGLRSTGRTGELFF.

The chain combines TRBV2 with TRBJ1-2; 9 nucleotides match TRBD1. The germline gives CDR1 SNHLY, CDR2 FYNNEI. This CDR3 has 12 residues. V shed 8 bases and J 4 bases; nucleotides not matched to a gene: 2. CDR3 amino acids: CASGDRVYGYTF. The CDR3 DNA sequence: TGTGCCAGCGGGGACAGGGTCTATGGCTACACCTTC.

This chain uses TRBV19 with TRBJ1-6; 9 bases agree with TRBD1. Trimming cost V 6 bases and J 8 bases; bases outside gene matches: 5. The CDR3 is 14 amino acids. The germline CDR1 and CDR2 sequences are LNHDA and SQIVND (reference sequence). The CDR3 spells CASRLGQGYSPLHF. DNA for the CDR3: TGTGCCAGTAGACTGGGACAGGGCTATTCACCCCTCCACTTT.

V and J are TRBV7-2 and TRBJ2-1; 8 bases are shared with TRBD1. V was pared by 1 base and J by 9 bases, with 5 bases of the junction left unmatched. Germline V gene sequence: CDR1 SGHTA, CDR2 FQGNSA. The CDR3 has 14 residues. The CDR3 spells CASSLGQGNGEQFF. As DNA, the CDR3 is TGTGCCAGCAGCTTAGGACAGGGGAACGGTGAGCAGTTCTTC.

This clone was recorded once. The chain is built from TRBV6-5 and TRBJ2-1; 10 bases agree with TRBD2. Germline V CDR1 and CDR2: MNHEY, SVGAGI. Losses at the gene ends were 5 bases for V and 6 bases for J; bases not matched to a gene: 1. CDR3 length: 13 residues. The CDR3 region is CASSRTSGNEQFF. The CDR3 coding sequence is TGTGCCAGCAGTAGGACTAGCGGCAATGAGCAGTTCTTC.

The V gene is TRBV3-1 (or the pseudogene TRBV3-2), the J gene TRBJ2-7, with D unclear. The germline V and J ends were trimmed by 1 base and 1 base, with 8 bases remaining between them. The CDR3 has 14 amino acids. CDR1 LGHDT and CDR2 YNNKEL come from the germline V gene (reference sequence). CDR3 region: CASSQGEASYEQYF. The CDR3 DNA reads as TGTGCCAGCAGCCAAGGCGAAGCTTCCTACGAGCAGTACTTC.

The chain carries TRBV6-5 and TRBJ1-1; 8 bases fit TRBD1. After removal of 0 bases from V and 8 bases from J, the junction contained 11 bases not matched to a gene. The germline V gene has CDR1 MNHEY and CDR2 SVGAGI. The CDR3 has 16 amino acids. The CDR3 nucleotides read TGTGCCAGCAGTTACTCGCAGGGGGCGCGGACTTCCGAAGCTTTCTTT. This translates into CASSYSQGARTSEAFF.

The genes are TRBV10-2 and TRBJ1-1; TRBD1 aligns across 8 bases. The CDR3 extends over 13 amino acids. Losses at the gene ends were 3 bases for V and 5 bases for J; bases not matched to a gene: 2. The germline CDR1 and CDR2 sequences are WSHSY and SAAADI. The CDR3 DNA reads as TGCGCCAGCAGTGACAGGGGGCGAACTGAAGCTTTCTTT. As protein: CASSDRGRTEAFF.